This record looks at one T cell receptor (beta chain) sequence and its context. This clonotype has only a few counts. Its antigen remains undetermined. Per-nucleotide qualities are absent, and no much larger clonotype sits a single base away. The sample's treatment or condition label, in plain terms: in vitro stimulation with specific CMV peptide epitopes to enrich CMV-specific T cells. TCRdb lists the instrument as Illumina HiSeq 1500. TCRdb's own reprocessing of the public reads used fastp at Q25 and MiXCR and kept productive beta chains. Rows are unified per CDR3 protein, each entry keeping the most common DNA and genes. The sample table contains about 500,000 distinct CDR3 sequences; only one count was recorded for 33% of them. The ten largest clones add up to 15% to 20% of the sample. This record belongs to a study of T cell repertoires in cytomegalovirus infection (dated by TCRdb to between 2018 and 2021). About the study as a whole: Recently identified HLA-C-restricted CMV epitopes, whose presentation resists viral immunomodulation, were targeted by peptide stimulations together with well-studied HLA-B-restricted epitopes. Donor HLA type was relevant to the analysis, as public TCR beta signatures indicated carriage of CMV infection together with the matching HLA type.

General study outcomes and caveats: The ex vivo response was dominated by HLA-C-restricted CMV-specific TCR beta clonotypes, which also provided the single most frequent clonotype in two of eight donors. In both this cohort and an independent roughly 360-donor cohort, the cumulative frequency of public TCR beta family members distinguished carriers of CMV infection plus the relevant HLA type.

The CDR3 numbers 14 residues from cysteine through phenylalanine. The only DNA kept is the CDR3, 42 bases in frame from the first base. Based on the germline V gene, the CDR1 and CDR2 sequences are SGHTA and FQGNSA. Cut back by 5 bases and 2 bases, the V and J ends lie 13 bases apart. The V and J segments used are TRBV7-2 and TRBJ2-7; TRBD2 is a possible D gene, resting on 6 matching bases. The specimen comprised cultured PBMCs, sampled from culture after CMV antigen stimulation. This sequence originates from a human donor in good health (CMV status not recorded). Some clones in this sample may be carry-over from other donors' samples. The DNA sequence is given as TGTGCCAGCAGCCGGAGGGCCCGGACCTACGAGCAGTACTTC. Its protein is CASSRRARTYEQYF.